The clone carrying this TCR beta chain has more than one count but fewer than ten. Antigen specificity is unknown. The data derive from a study of cytotoxic CD8 clonotypes in ibrutinib-treated CLL. Overall study: The sample average was 255,043 productive templates and 90,000 to 95,000 productive rearrangements.

Study-wide findings and caveats: T-cell clonality at baseline went above that of age-matched healthy donors and rose and fell with circulating CD8+ T-cell counts. Elevated clonality accompanied ibrutinib response, with a return toward baseline values at progression.

The CDR3 is 13 amino acids. Germline-derived CDR1 and CDR2 are WSHSY and SAAADI. V was trimmed by 5 bases and J by 4 bases, leaving 12 bases between them. Libraries were prepared by immunoSEQ multiplex PCR; TCRdb keeps only in-frame clonotypes and omits some of them. The repertoire holds tens of thousands of clones, with approximately 71% as singletons. The V gene is TRBV10-2, the J gene TRBJ2-7; no firm D call. The sample here was PBMCs, taken after 12 months of ibrutinib treatment. This TCR derives from a human donor with chronic lymphocytic leukemia. CDR3 loop: CASSLGQGYEQYF. The CDR3 region has the DNA TGCGCCAGCAGTCTAGGGCAAGGGTACGAGCAGTACTTC.